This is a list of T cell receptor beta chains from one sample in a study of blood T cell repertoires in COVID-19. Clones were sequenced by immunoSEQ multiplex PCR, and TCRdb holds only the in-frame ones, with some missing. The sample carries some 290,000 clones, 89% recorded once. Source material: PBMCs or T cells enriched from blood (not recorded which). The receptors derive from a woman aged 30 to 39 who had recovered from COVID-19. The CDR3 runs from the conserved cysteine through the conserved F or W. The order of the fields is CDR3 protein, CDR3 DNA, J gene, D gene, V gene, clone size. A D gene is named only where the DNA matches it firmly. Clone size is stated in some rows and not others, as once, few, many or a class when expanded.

CASSPGGGDFEKLFF TGTGCCAGCTCACCAGGAGGGGGCGATTTCGAAAAACTGTTTTTT TRBJ1-4 TRBD1 TRBV18 many
CASGLVQRDSQYF TGTGCTAGTGGTTTGGTACAGCGGGATTCACAGTATTTT TRBJ2-3 TRBD2 TRBV12-5 NA
CASSYSIGTGDYEQYF TGTGCCAGCAGTTACTCGATCGGGACAGGGGATTACGAGCAGTACTTC TRBJ2-7 TRBD1 TRBV6-5 NA
CASSISRATEAFF TGTGCCAGCAGTATCTCCAGGGCCACTGAAGCTTTCTTT TRBJ1-1 NA TRBV6-2/TRBV6-3 once
CAISEGSRGLEQPQHF TGTGCCATCAGTGAGGGTAGTAGGGGTTTGGAGCAGCCCCAGCATTTT TRBJ1-5 NA TRBV10-3 NA
CASSLGQGNSPLHF TGTGCCAGCAGCCTAGGGCAGGGAAATTCACCCCTCCACTTT TRBJ1-6 NA TRBV5-8 NA
CASSPRQGGSTEAFF TGTGCCAGCAGCCCCAGACAGGGGGGTAGCACTGAAGCTTTCTTT TRBJ1-1 TRBD1 TRBV7-2 NA
CASSHSGGALRGNTIYF TGTGCCAGCAGCCATTCGGGGGGGGCTCTTAGGGGAAACACCATATATTTT TRBJ1-3 NA TRBV7-2 NA
CATSDSRTGSYGELFF TGTGCCACCAGTGATTCAAGGACAGGGAGCTACGGGGAGCTGTTTTTT TRBJ2-2 TRBD1 TRBV24-1 NA
CASSPVTGYTEAFF TGTGCCAGCTCTCCCGTGACAGGGTACACTGAAGCTTTCTTT TRBJ1-1 TRBD1 TRBV11-2 NA
CASSSWDWTYEQYF TGTGCCAGCAGTTCATGGGACTGGACCTACGAGCAGTACTTC TRBJ2-7 NA TRBV27 NA
CASSPEGDSPLHF TGTGCCAGCTCACCAGAGGGAGACTCACCCCTCCACTTT TRBJ1-6 NA TRBV18 NA
CASSRTDFNSPLHF TGTGCCAGTAGTAGGACAGATTTTAATTCACCCCTCCACTTT TRBJ1-6 NA TRBV19 NA
CASSFLLGLAAQEQFF TGCGCCAGCAGCTTCTTATTAGGACTAGCGGCCCAAGAGCAGTTCTTC TRBJ2-1 TRBD2 TRBV5-1 NA
CASSSGTEAYEQYF TGTGCCAGCAGCTCCGGGACTGAAGCCTACGAGCAGTACTTC TRBJ2-7 NA TRBV7-9 NA
CASTPDGGAGVQPQHF TGTGCCAGCACCCCAGATGGGGGGGCCGGGGTTCAGCCCCAGCATTTT TRBJ1-5 NA TRBV2 NA